Listed below are T cell receptor beta chains from one sample, sequenced in a study of molecular identifiers for immune sequencing clone quantification. TCRdb ran MiXCR on the PCR reads and lists one entry per CDR3 protein. The sample includes some 320,000 distinct CDR3 sequences, 20% to 25% seen only once; the top ten take roughly 0.86%. Material: naive CD8+ T cells from blood, with Jurkat cell RNA spiked in. These receptors came from a human donor in good health. Some libraries in this study had Jurkat cell RNA spiked in. CDR3s include the opening cysteine and the closing phenylalanine or tryptophan. D genes are given only for firm matches. Clone size appears in some rows only: once, few, many, or a class for an expanded clone.

- TRBJ2-1 few TRBV12-3/TRBV12-4 TGTGCCAGCGGGGCGAGCGGACAGACCAACTACAATGAGCAGTTCTTC CASGASGQTNYNEQFF
- TRBJ2-3 - TRBV7-6 TGTGCCAGCAGCTTAGCGCCTTTCCGGGCTGGAAGCACAGATACGCAGTATTTT CASSLAPFRAGSTDTQYF
- TRBJ2-2 many TRBV6-1 TGTGCCAGCAGTGAGGATGCAGCGAACACCGGGGAGCTGTTTTTT CASSEDAANTGELFF
- TRBJ1-5 - TRBV7-9 TGTGCCAGCAGCTTAGGGGGGAGCAATCAGTCCCAGCATTTT CASSLGGSNQSQHF
TRBD2 TRBJ2-5 many TRBV25-1 TGTGCCAGCAGTGAAAGGGGCGGGAGGGGAGAGACCCAGTACTTC CASSERGGRGETQYF
TRBD1 TRBJ1-1 - TRBV19 TGTGCCAGTAACTACAGAACAGGGGGAGGAACTGAAGCTTTCTTT CASNYRTGGGTEAFF
- TRBJ1-5 many TRBV28 TGTGCCAGCAGTCCATACCGGGAAGATCAGCCCCAGCATTTT CASSPYREDQPQHF
- TRBJ2-2 - TRBV20-1 TGCAGTGCGCGGGACGGAAAAGCGAACACCGGGGAGCTGTTTTTT CSARDGKANTGELFF
TRBD2 TRBJ2-7 many TRBV4-3 TGCGCCAGCAGCCAAGATTGGTCTAGCGGGTATAGCGAGCAGTACTTC CASSQDWSSGYSEQYF
TRBD1 TRBJ2-5 many TRBV13 TGTGCCAGCAGCTTGACAGGGGTCTACGAGACCCAGTACTTC CASSLTGVYETQYF
- TRBJ2-5 many TRBV2 TGTGCCAGCAGTGGCATAGCGGCTTCACAAGAGACCCAGTACTTC CASSGIAASQETQYF
- TRBJ2-3 few TRBV4-1 TGCGCCAGCAGCCAAGTGGACCGGGAGTCAGATACGCAGTATTTT CASSQVDRESDTQYF
TRBD1 TRBJ1-1 many TRBV5-5 TGTGCCAGCAGCTTGCACCGGGGACAGGGAAGGAACACTGAAGCTTTCTTT CASSLHRGQGRNTEAFF
- TRBJ2-7 many TRBV18 TGTGCCAGCTCACCACCGGGGTTCTACGAGCAGTACTTC CASSPPGFYEQYF
- TRBJ1-3 many TRBV7-8 TGTGCCAGCAGCCCCGTCGGGAGATCCACCATATATTTT CASSPVGRSTIYF
- TRBJ1-2 many TRBV12-3/TRBV12-4 TGTGCCAGCAATGAGGGGGTCTATGGCTACACCTTC CASNEGVYGYTF
TRBD1 TRBJ1-6 many TRBV4-1 TGCGCCAGCAGCCAGGGACAGGGTAACAATTCACCCCTCCACTTT CASSQGQGNNSPLHF
TRBD2 TRBJ2-3 - TRBV7-8 TGTGCCAGCAGTCTAGCGGGGGGGCTTGCAGATACGCAGTATTTT CASSLAGGLADTQYF
- TRBJ2-5 few TRBV25-1 TGTGCCAGCAGTGGGACTCTCGAAGAGACCCAGTACTTC CASSGTLEETQYF
TRBD2 TRBJ2-7 many TRBV5-4 TGTGCCAGCAGTTTCGGGACTAGCCGCCACGAGCAGTACTTC CASSFGTSRHEQYF
- TRBJ2-7 - TRBV6-5 TGTGCCAGCAGTGTAGGTGTCAGTTCCTACGAGCAGCACTTC CASSVGVSSYEQHF
- TRBJ2-7 few TRBV25-1 TGTGCCAGCGCGTGGGGGGACGAGCAGTACTTC CASAWGDEQYF
- TRBJ2-3 many TRBV19 TGTGCCAGTAGTTCCCGGACCTATTCTGAACACACAGATACGCAGTATTTT CASSSRTYSEHTDTQYF
- TRBJ2-5 - TRBV15 TGTGCCACCAGCCGAGTTTTCACAGACCAAGAGGCCCAGTACTTC CATSRVFTDQEAQYF
- TRBJ2-3 few TRBV7-9 TGTGCCTGCAGCTTAATTCCAGGTGTAGCAAATACGCAGTATTTT CACSLIPGVANTQYF
- TRBJ2-5 - TRBV5-6 TGTGCCAGCAGCTTGGCGGCGGGACAAGAGACCCAGTACTTC CASSLAAGQETQYF
- TRBJ1-1 many TRBV5-6 TGTGCCAGCGGCCCGGGAAGACAGCAGCCTGAAGCTTTCTTT CASGPGRQQPEAFF
- TRBJ2-4 many TRBV6-1 TGTGCCAGCATTGGTGCAATTGACAAAAACATTCAGTACTTC CASIGAIDKNIQYF
- TRBJ2-3 many TRBV9 TGTGCCAGCAGCGTAGGCCCCCCCCGAGGGCCCAGCACAGATACGCAGTATTTT CASSVGPPRGPSTDTQYF
- TRBJ1-5 many TRBV6-1 TGTGCCAGCAGTGAAGTGGTTTATCAGCCCCAGCATTTT CASSEVVYQPQHF
- TRBJ2-5 many TRBV4-1 TGCGCCAGCAGCCAAGGGGGACAGCTAGCGGGCCAGTACTTC CASSQGGQLAGQYF
- TRBJ1-5 many TRBV14 TGTGCCAGCAGCCAAGACGCGAATCAGCCCCAGCATTTT CASSQDANQPQHF
- TRBJ2-5 many TRBV7-9 TGTGCCAGCAGCTTAGTCCACCAAGAGACCCAGTACTTC CASSLVHQETQYF
- TRBJ2-1 many TRBV19 TGTGCCAGTAGTATAGGAGGTAATGAGCAGTTCTTC CASSIGGNEQFF
TRBD2 TRBJ2-5 - TRBV20-1 TGCAGTGCTAGAGATATAGGGCTAGCGGGAGCCGCCGGGGAGACCCAGTACTTC CSARDIGLAGAAGETQYF
TRBD1 TRBJ1-6 few TRBV12-3/TRBV12-4 TGTGCCAGCAGTTCCGGGACAGCCAATTCACCCCTCCACTTT CASSSGTANSPLHF
TRBD2 TRBJ2-1 many TRBV7-9 TGTGCCAGCAGCTTAGCGGCGGGAGAATCGAACAATGAGCAGTTCTTC CASSLAAGESNNEQFF
- TRBJ2-7 - TRBV5-1 TGCGCCAGCAGCTTGGGTATCTCCTACGGGCAGTACTTC CASSLGISYGQYF
- TRBJ1-5 - TRBV10-3 TGTGCCATCAGTGAGTCTGGGTATAGCAATCAGCCCCAGCATTTT CAISESGYSNQPQHF
- TRBJ1-3 many TRBV7-8 TGTGCCAGCAGCTTAGATATTGGGGGCCTCCCCGGGACCATATATTTT CASSLDIGGLPGTIYF